This T cell receptor beta chain was sequenced in a study of OX40 agonist ivuxolimab in advanced cancers. Study context: Patients were treated with ivuxolimab, an agonistic anti-OX40 (CD134) antibody. A mean age of roughly 62 years, range roughly 20 to 80, was recorded, and approximately 85% were male. The dose-escalation group included hepatocellular carcinoma, melanoma, renal cell carcinoma and head and neck cancer.

From germline, CDR1 is SGHRS and CDR2 YFSETQ. Trimming shortened V by 0 bases and J by 6 bases, and 10 bases separated the two germline ends. The CDR3 covers 14 residues. Repertoires were generated with immunoSEQ multiplex PCR, while TCRdb's copy carries only in-frame clones and drops some. The sample has 80,000 or so clones, over 70% seen once; the top ten hold 6.5% to 8.5%. The receptor was derived from an adult with an advanced solid tumor such as melanoma, head and neck, liver or kidney cancer. The chain employs TRBV5-1 and TRBJ2-1; D is unclear. The starting material was CD4+ or CD8+ T cells sorted from blood, obtained in a trial of the OX40 agonist ivuxolimab. CDR3 loop: CASSLGSIINEQFF. The CDR3 DNA is TGCGCCAGCAGCTTGGGGAGCATAATCAATGAGCAGTTCTTC.